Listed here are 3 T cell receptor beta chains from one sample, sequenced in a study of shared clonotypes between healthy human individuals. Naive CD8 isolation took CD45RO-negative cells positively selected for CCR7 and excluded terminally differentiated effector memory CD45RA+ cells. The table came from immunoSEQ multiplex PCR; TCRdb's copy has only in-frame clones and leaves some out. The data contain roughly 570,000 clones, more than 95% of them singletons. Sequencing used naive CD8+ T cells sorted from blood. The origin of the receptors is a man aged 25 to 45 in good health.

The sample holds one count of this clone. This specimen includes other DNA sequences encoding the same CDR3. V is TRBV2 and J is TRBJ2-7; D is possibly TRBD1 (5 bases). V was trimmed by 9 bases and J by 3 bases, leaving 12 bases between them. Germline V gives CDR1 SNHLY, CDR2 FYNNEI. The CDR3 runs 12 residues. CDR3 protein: CASRDSIYEQYF. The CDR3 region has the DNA TGTGCCAGTAGAGACAGTATCTACGAGCAGTACTTC.

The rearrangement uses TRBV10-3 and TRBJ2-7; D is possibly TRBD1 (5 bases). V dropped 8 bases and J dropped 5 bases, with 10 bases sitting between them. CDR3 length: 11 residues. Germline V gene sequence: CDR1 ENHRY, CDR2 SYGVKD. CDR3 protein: CAIGRGNEQYF. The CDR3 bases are TGTGCCATCGGAAGGGGAAACGAGCAGTACTTC.

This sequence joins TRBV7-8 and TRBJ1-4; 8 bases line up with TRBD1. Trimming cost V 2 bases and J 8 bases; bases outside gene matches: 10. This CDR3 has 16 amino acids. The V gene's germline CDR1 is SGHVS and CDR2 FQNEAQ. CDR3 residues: CASSLTETGVREKLFF. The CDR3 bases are TGTGCCAGCAGCTTAACGGAGACAGGGGTTAGAGAAAAACTGTTTTTT. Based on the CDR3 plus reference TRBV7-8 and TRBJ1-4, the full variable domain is GAGVSQSPRYKVAKRGQDVALRCDPISGHVSLFWYQQALGQGPEFLTYFQNEAQLDKSGLPSDRFFAERPEGSVSTLKIQRTQQEDSAVYLCASSLTETGVREKLFFGSGTQLSVL.